One and the same sample provided the 8 T cell receptor beta chains below, sequenced in a study of T cells in Graves' hyperthyroidism and ophthalmopathy. Amplification of TCR beta CDR3 regions used RNA as the template. With the HTBI primer set, the TCR CDR3 went through a first round of RT-PCR. TCRdb used MiXCR to reprocess the multiplex PCR reads, holding one entry per CDR3 protein. Altogether about half a million distinct CDR3 sequences are present, 15% to 20% being singletons, with the ten largest covering about 29%. The specimen sequenced was blood. The receptors come from a woman younger than 45 with Graves' ophthalmopathy.

Only a few counts were recorded for this clonotype. The J gene is TRBJ2-7, the V gene TRBV10-3; D unresolved. This CDR3 has 13 residues. Trimming stripped 0 bases from V and 5 bases from J, with 8 bases between. Germline V gene sequence: CDR1 ENHRY, CDR2 SYGVKD. The CDR3 DNA reads as TGTGCCATCAGTGAGTCTGGGGTTGACGAGCAGTACTTC. Amino acids: CAISESGVDEQYF.

This clonotype was counted many times. The chain combines TRBV7-2 with TRBJ2-1; 13 positions match TRBD2. This CDR3 is 14 amino acids long. Trimming at V came to 6 bases and at J to 6 bases, leaving 2 bases not matched to a gene. Germline V CDR1 and CDR2: SGHTA, FQGNSA. CDR3 amino acids: CASRWTSGSNEQFF. Here the CDR3 DNA reads TGTGCCAGCAGGTGGACTAGCGGGAGCAATGAGCAGTTCTTC.

This clonotype appeared a few times. V gene TRBV6-5 combines with J gene TRBJ2-1; TRBD2 might be the D (6 bases). This CDR3 comprises 15 residues. The germline V gene encodes CDR1 MNHEY and CDR2 SVGAGI. Trimming took 6 bases from V and 7 from J, leaving 19 bases between them. CDR3 sequence reads: CASRRAGILGNEQFF. CDR3 nucleotides: TGTGCCAGCAGGCGGGCGGGAATCTTAGGGAATGAGCAGTTCTTC.

This clonotype occurred many times. This chain joins TRBV5-1 and TRBJ2-5; D gene unclear. V was shortened by 4 bases and J by 2 bases, with 9 bases between the two germline ends. In germline, CDR1 is SGHRS, CDR2 YFSETQ. This CDR3 has 13 residues. In DNA form, the CDR3 reads TGCGCCAGCAGCCCTAGGCAACAAGAGACCCAGTACTTC. This encodes CASSPRQQETQYF.

Many counts were recorded for this clonotype. V usage is TRBV7-8 and J usage is TRBJ1-1, with TRBD1 identical over 9 bases. The CDR3 has 14 amino acids. Losses at the gene ends were 7 bases for V and 4 bases for J; bases not matched to a gene: 7. Per the germline V gene, CDR1 is SGHVS and CDR2 is FQNEAQ. The CDR3 loop reads CASTQGAVGTEAFF. CDR3 sequence (DNA): TGTGCCAGCACACAGGGGGCTGTCGGCACTGAAGCTTTCTTT.

This clonotype has a count of ten or more. This chain joins TRBV20-1 and TRBJ2-7; TRBD2 is a possible D gene (5 bases). This CDR3 region has 15 residues. V shed 0 bases and J shed 3 bases, with 15 bases lying between them. Germline V CDR1 and CDR2: DFQATT, SNEGSKA (reference sequence). The CDR3 DNA reads TGCAGTGCTAGAGATGAGGGCAGGCGCTACTACGAGCAGTACTTC. Its protein product is CSARDEGRRYYEQYF.

The chain links TRBV20-1 to TRBJ1-4; tentative D call: TRBD1 (5 bases). Germline assignment: CDR1 DFQATT and CDR2 SNEGSKA (reference sequence). Trimming removed 3 bases from V and 12 bases from J, with 14 bases in between. This CDR3 is 12 amino acids long. CDR3 in amino acids: CSARRWGEELFF. The CDR3 DNA reads as TGCAGTGCTAGGCGATGGGGGGAAGAACTGTTTTTT.

To note about this clonotype: Possible read error: a much larger clone is one base away. The chain links TRBV29-1 to TRBJ2-1; D is undetermined. CDR1 and CDR2 from the germline V gene are SQVTM and ANQGSEA. This CDR3 contains 16 residues. The CDR3 loop is CSVEVPPASSYNEQLF. The CDR3 DNA reads TGCAGCGTTGAAGTCCCACCAGCGTCCTCCTACAATGAGCAGCTCTTC.